The present TCR beta chain was sequenced within a study of blood T cells in healthy people across ages. PBMCs numbering at least 6.5 million were isolated per sample. Germline CDR1 and CDR2: SGHAT and FQNNGV. The CDR3 loop spans 17 amino acids. Between the trimmed V and J ends, which lost 4 bases and 4 bases, there was a span of 21 bases. This clonotype has just a few counts. Together with a sample-barcoded 5' primer, a J-beta primer mix was included in a second PCR lasting 7 to 11 cycles. TCRdb used MiXCR to reprocess the 5' RACE reads, holding one entry per CDR3 protein. The repertoire consists of hundreds of thousands of distinct CDR3 sequences, with roughly 20% occurring once and the leading ten covering around 3.4%.

The sequence was collected from a man between 65 and 79 years old in good health. The sequenced sample consisted of blood. The chain joins TRBV11-2 to TRBJ2-3, with D perhaps TRBD1 (7 bases). CDR3 residues: CASSSRGGGLGADTQYF. As DNA, the CDR3 is TGTGCCAGCAGCTCCCGCGGAGGGGGCTTAGGGGCAGATACGCAGTATTTT.